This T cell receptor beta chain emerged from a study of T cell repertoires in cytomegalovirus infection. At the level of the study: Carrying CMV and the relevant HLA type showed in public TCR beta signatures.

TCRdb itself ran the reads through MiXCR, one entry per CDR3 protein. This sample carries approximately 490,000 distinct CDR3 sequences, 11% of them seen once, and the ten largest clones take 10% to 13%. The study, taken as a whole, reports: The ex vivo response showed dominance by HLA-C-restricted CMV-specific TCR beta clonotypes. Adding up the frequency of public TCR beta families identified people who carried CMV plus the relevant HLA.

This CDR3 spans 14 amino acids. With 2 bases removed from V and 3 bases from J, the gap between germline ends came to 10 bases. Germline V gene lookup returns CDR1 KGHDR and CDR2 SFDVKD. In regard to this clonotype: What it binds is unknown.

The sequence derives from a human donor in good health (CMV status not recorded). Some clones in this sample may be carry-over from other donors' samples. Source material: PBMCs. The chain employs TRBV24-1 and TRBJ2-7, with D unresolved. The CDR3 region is CATSDSDSSYEQYF. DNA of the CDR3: TGTGCCACCAGTGATTCAGACTCTAGCTACGAGCAGTACTTC.